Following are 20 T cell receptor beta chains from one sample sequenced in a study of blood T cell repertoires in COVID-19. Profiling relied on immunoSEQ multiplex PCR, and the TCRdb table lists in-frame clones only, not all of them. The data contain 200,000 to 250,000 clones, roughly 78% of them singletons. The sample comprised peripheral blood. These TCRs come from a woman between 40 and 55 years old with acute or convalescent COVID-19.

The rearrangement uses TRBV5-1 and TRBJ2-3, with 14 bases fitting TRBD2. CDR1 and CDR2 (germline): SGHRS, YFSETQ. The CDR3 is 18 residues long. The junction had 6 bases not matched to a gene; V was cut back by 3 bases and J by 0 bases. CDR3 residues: CASSSKTSGGGSTDTQYF. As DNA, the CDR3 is TGCGCCAGCAGCTCCAAGACTAGCGGGGGGGGTAGCACAGATACGCAGTATTTT. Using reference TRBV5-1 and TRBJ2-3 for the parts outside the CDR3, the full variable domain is KAGVTQTPRYLIKTRGQQVTLSCSPISGHRSVSWYQQTPGQGLQFLFEYFSETQRNKGNFPGRFSGRQFSNSRSEMNVSTLELGDSALYLCASSSKTSGGGSTDTQYFGPGTRLTVL.

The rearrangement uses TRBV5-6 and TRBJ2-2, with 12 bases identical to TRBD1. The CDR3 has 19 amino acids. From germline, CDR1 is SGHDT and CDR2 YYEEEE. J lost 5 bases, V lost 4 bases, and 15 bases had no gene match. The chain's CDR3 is CASSAVPGQGAVVTGELFF. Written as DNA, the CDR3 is TGTGCCAGCAGCGCCGTCCCGGGACAGGGGGCAGTCGTTACCGGGGAGCTGTTTTTT.

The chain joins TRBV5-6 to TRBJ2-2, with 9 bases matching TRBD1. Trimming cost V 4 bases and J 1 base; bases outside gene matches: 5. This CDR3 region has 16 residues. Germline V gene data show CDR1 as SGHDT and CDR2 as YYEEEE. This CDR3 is CASSQGTGLNTGELFF. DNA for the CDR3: TGTGCCAGCAGCCAAGGGACAGGGCTGAACACCGGGGAGCTGTTTTTT. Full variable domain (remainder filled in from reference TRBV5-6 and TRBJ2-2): DAGVTQSPTHLIKTRGQQVTLRCSPKSGHDTVSWYQQALGQGPQFIFQYYEEEERQRGNFPDRFSGHQFPNYSSELNVNALLLGDSALYLCASSQGTGLNTGELFFGEGSRLTVL.

The CDR3 here is CASSEGANTEAFF. DNA for the CDR3: TGTGCCAGCAGTGAGGGGGCGAACACTGAAGCTTTCTTT. The chain is built from TRBV6-1 and TRBJ1-1; D is perhaps TRBD1 (6 bases). CDR1 MNHNS and CDR2 SASEGT come from the germline V gene. V was pared by 3 bases and J by 1 base, with 6 bases between. The CDR3 totals 13 residues.

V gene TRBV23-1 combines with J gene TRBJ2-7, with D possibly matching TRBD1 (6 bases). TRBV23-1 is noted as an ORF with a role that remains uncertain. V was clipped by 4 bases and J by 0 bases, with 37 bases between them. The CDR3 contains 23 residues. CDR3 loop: CASSRHAHYDRRTNSSNSYEQYF. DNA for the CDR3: TGCGCCAGCAGTCGGCACGCACACTACGACAGGAGAACCAATAGCTCCAACTCCTACGAGCAGTACTTC.

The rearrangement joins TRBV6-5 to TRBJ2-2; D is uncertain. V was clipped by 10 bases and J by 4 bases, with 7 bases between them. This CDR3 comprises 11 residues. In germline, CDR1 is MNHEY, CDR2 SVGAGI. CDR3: CAITRTGELFF. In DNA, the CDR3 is TGTGCCATTACACGCACCGGGGAGCTGTTTTTT.

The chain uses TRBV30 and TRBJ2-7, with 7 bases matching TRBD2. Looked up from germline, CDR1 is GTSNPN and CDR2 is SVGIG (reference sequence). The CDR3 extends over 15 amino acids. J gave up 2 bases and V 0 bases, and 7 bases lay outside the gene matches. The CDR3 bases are TGTGCCTGGAGTGTCGGCGGGGGAGCACCCTACGAGCAGTACTTC. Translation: CAWSVGGGAPYEQYF.

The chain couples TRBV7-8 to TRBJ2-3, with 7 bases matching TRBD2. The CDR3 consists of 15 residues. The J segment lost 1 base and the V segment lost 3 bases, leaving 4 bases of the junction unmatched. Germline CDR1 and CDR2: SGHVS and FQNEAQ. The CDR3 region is CASSFGTIGTDTQYF. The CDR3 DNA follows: TGTGCCAGCAGCTTCGGGACTATAGGCACAGATACGCAGTATTTT.

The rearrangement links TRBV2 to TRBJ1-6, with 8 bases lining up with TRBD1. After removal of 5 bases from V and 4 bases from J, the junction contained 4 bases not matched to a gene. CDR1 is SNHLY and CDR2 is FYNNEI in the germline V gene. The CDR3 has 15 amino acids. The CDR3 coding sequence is TGTGCCAGCAGTCGGACAGGGAGTTATAATTCACCCCTCCACTTT. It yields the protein CASSRTGSYNSPLHF.

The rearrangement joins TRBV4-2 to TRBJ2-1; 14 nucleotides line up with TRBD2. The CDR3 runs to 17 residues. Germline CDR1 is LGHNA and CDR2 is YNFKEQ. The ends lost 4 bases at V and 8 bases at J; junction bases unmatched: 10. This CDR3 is CASSREGTSGRVDEQFF. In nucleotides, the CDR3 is TGTGCCAGCAGCCGGGAGGGGACTAGCGGGAGAGTGGATGAGCAGTTCTTC.

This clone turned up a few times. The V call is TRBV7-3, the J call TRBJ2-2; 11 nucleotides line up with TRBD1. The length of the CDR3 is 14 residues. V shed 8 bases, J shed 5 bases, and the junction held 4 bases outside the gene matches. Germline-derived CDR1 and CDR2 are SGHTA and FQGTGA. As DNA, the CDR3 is TGTGCCAGCGGACAGGGGGCCTATACCGGGGAGCTGTTTTTT. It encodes CASGQGAYTGELFF.

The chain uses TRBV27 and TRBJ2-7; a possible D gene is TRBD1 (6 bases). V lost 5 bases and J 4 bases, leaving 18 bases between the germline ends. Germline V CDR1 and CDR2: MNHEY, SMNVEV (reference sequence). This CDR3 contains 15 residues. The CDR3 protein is CASSTRLGAEYEQYF. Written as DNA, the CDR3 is TGTGCCAGCAGTACCCGCCTGGGGGCGGAGTACGAGCAGTACTTC.

CDR3: CAWSVVTGGEKLFF. The CDR3 DNA reads TGTGCCTGGAGTGTTGTCACAGGCGGTGAAAAACTGTTTTTT. The chain is built from TRBV30 and TRBJ1-4, with D tentatively TRBD1 (5 bases). Germline assignment: CDR1 GTSNPN and CDR2 SVGIG (reference sequence). V was trimmed by 0 bases and J by 7 bases, leaving 12 bases between them. The CDR3 is 14 residues long.

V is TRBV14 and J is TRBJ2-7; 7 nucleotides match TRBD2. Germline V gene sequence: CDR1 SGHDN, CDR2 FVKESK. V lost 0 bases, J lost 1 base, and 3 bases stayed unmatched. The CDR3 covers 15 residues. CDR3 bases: TGTGCCAGCAGCCAAGAGTGGGAGGGTTCCTACGAGCAGTACTTC. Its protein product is CASSQEWEGSYEQYF.

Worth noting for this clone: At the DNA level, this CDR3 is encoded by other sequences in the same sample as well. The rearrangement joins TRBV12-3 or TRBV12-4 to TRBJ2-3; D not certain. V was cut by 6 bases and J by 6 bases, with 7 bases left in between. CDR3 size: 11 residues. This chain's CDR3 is CASRRLDTQYF. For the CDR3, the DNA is TGTGCCAGCAGGCGACTCGATACGCAGTATTTT.

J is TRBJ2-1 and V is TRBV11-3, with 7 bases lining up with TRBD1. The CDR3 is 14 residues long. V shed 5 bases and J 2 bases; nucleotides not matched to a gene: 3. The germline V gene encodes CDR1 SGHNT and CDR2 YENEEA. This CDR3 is CASSVGTAYNEQFF. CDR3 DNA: TGTGCCAGCAGCGTCGGGACAGCCTACAATGAGCAGTTCTTC. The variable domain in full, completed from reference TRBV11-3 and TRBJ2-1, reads EAGVVQSPRYKIIEKKQPVAFWCNPISGHNTLYWYLQNLGQGPELLIRYENEEAVDDSQLPKDRFSAERLKGVDSTLKIQPAELGDSAVYLCASSVGTAYNEQFFGPGTRLTVL.

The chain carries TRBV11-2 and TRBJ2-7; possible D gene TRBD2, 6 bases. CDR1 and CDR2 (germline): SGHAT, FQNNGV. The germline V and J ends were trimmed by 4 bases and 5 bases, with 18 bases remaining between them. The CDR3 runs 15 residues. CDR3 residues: CASSSEYTTGDEQYF. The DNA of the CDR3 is TGTGCCAGCAGCTCCGAATACACCACGGGGGACGAGCAGTACTTC.

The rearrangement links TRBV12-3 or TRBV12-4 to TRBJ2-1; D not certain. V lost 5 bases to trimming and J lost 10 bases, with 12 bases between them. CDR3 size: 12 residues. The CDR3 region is CASSLPGTEQFF. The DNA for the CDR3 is TGTGCCAGCAGTCTACCCGGTACCGAGCAGTTCTTC.

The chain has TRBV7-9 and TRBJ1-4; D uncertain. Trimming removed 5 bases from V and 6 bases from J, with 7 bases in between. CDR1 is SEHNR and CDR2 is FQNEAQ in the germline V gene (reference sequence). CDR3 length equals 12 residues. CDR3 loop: CASSPSDEKLFF. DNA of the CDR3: TGTGCCAGCAGCCCTTCGGATGAAAAACTGTTTTTT.

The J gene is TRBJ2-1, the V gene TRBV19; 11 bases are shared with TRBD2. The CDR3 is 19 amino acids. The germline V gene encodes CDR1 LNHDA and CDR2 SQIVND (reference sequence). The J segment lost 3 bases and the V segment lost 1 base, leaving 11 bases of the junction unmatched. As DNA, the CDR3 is TGTGCCAGTAGTATAGTGCCTAGCGGGAGGAGGAGAGGCTACAATGAGCAGTTCTTC. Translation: CASSIVPSGRRRGYNEQFF.